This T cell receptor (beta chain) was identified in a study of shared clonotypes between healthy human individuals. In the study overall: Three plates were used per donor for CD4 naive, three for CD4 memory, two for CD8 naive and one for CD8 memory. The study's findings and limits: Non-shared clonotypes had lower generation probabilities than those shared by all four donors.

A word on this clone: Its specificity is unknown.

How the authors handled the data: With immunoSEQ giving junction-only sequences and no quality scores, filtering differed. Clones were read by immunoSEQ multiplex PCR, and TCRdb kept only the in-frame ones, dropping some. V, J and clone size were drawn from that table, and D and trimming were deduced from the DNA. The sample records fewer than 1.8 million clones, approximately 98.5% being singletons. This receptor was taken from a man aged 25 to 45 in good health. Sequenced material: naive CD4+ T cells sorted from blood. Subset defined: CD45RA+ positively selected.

The chain's CDR3 is CASSPLPRATNEKLFF. CDR3 in DNA: TGTGCCAGCTCACCACTCCCCAGGGCGACTAATGAAAAACTGTTTTTT. The rearrangement links TRBV18 to TRBJ1-4, with D perhaps matching TRBD1 (5 bases). Per the germline V gene, CDR1 is KGHSH and CDR2 is LQKENI. Deletions cut 1 base from V and 2 bases from J, with 11 bases between. The CDR3 consists of 16 residues. Full variable domain (rest looked up from reference TRBV18 and TRBJ1-4): NAGVMQNPRHLVRRRGQEARLRCSPMKGHSHVYWYRQLPEEGLKFMVYLQKENIIDESGMPKERFSAEFPKEGPSILRIQQVVRGDSAAYFCASSPLPRATNEKLFFGSGTQLSVL.